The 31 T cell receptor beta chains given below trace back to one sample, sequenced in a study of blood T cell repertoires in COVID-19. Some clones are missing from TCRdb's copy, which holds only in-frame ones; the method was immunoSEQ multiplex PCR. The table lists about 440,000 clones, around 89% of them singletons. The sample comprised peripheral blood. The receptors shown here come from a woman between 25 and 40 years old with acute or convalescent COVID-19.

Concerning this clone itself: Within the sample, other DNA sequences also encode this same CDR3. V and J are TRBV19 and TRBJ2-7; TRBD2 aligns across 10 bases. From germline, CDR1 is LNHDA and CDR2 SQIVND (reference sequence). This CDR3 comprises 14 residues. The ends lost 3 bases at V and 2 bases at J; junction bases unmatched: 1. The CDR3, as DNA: TGTGCCAGTAGTATCCTAGCGGGGGCCTACGAGCAGTACTTC. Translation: CASSILAGAYEQYF.

The CDR3 reads CASSRTASKYEKLFF. The DNA for the CDR3 is TGTGCCAGTAGTAGGACAGCCTCAAAATATGAAAAACTGTTTTTT. The chain recombines TRBV19 with TRBJ1-4; possible D gene TRBD1, 6 bases. Per germline, CDR1 LNHDA and CDR2 SQIVND (reference sequence). V gave up 4 bases and J gave up 6 bases, with 15 bases separating them. CDR3 length equals 15 residues.

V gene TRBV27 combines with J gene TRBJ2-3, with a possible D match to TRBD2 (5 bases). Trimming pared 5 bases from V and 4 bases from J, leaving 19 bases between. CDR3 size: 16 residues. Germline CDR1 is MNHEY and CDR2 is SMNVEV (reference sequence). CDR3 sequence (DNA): TGTGCCAGCAGTACAGCAGGCGGGCTCCGTCCAGATACGCAGTATTTT. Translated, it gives CASSTAGGLRPDTQYF.

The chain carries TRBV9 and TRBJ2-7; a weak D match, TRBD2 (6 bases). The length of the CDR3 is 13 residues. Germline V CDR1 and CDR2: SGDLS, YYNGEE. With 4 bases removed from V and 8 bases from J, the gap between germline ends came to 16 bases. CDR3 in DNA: TGTGCCAGCAGCCCAAACCCCGGGGGTCAGCAGTACTTC. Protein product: CASSPNPGGQQYF.

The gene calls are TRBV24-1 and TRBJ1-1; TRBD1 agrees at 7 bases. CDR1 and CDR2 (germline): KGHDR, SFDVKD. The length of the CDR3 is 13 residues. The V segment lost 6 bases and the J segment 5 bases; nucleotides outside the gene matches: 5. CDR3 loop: CATSIGGGTEAFF. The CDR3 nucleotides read TGTGCCACCAGTATAGGGGGCGGAACTGAAGCTTTCTTT.

The CDR3: CASSSPGEQRFGELFF. The DNA of the CDR3 is TGTGCCAGTAGTTCCCCCGGGGAACAGCGATTCGGGGAGCTGTTTTTT. The V and J genes are TRBV19 and TRBJ2-2; tentatively, D is TRBD2 (5 bases). The V and J ends lost 5 bases and 7 bases respectively, with 20 bases between them. This CDR3 spans 16 amino acids. Per the germline V gene, CDR1 is LNHDA and CDR2 is SQIVND (reference sequence). Full variable domain (missing parts from reference TRBV19 and TRBJ2-2): DGGITQSPKYLFRKEGQNVTLSCEQNLNHDAMYWYRQDPGQGLRLIYYSQIVNDFQKGDIAEGYSVSREKKESFPLTVTSAQKNPTAFYLCASSSPGEQRFGELFFGEGSRLTVL.

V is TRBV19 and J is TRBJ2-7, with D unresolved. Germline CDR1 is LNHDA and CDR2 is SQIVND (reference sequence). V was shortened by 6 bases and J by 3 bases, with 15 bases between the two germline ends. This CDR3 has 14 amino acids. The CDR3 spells CASSPEPAGYEQYF. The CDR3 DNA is TGTGCCAGTAGCCCCGAGCCCGCAGGCTACGAGCAGTACTTC.

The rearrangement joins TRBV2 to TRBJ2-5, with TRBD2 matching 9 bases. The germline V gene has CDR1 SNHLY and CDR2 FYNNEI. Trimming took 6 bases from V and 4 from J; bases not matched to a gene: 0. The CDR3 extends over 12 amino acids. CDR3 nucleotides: TGTGCCAGCAGGACTAGCGGAGAGACCCAGTACTTC. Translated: CASRTSGETQYF.

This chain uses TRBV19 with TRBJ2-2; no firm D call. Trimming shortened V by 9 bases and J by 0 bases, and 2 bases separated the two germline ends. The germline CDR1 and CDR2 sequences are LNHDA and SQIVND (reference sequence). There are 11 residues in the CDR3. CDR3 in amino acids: CASTNTGELFF. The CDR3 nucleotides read TGTGCCAGCACGAACACCGGGGAGCTGTTTTTT.

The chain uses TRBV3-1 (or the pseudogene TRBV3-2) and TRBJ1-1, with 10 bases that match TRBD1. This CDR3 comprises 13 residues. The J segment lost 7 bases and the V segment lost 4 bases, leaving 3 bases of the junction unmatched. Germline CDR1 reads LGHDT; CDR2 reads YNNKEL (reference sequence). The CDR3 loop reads CASSPRDRGEAFF. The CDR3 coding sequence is TGTGCCAGCAGCCCCCGGGACAGGGGTGAAGCTTTCTTT.

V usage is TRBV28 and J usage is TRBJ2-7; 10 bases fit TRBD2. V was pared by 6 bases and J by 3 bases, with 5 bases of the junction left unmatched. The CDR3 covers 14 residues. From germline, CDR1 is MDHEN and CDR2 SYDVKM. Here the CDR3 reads CASRPKRGGYEQYF. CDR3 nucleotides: TGTGCCAGCAGACCCAAGCGGGGGGGCTACGAGCAGTACTTC.

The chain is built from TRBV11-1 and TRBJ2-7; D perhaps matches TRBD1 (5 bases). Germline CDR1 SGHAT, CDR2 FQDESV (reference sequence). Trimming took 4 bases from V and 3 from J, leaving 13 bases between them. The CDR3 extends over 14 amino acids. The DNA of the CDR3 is TGTGCCAGCAGCTCCCGACAGCGTAACTACGAGCAGTACTTC. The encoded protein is CASSSRQRNYEQYF.

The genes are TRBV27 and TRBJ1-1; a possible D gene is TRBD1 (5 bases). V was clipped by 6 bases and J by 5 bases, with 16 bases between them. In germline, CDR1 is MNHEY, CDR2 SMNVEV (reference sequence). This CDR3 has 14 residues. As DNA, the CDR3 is TGTGCCAGCAGGGGTCTCGCAGGGATGACTGAAGCTTTCTTT. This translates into CASRGLAGMTEAFF.

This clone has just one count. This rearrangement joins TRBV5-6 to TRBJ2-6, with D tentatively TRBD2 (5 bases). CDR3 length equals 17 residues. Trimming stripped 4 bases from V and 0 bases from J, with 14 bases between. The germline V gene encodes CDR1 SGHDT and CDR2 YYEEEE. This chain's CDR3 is CASSTDSAGSGANVLTF. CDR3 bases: TGTGCCAGCAGCACGGACTCGGCCGGCTCTGGGGCCAACGTCCTGACTTTC.

The CDR3 reads CASSPRGEETQYF. The CDR3 DNA reads TGTGCCAGCTCACCCCGGGGGGAAGAGACCCAGTACTTC. The V gene is TRBV18, the J gene TRBJ2-5; TRBD2 aligns across 7 bases. This CDR3 has 13 amino acids. The V gene's germline CDR1 is KGHSH and CDR2 LQKENI. Unmatched junction bases numbered 1, after V lost 3 bases and J lost 3 bases.

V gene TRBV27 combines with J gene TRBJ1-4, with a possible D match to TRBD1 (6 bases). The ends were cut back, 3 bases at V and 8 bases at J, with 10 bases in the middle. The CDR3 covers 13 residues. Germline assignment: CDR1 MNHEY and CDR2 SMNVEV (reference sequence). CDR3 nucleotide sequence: TGTGCCAGCAGTTTTTCCAGGGGAGAAAAACTGTTTTTT. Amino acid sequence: CASSFSRGEKLFF.

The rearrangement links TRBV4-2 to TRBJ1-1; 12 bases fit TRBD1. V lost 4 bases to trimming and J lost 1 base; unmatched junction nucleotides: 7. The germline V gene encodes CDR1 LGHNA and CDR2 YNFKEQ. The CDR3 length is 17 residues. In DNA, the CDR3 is TGTGCCAGCAGCCCAAAGGGACAGGGGGCGAGGAACACTGAAGCTTTCTTT. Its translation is CASSPKGQGARNTEAFF.

The CDR3 DNA reads as TGTGCCAGCAGCTTAGTATTCTGCGGAATTGTACTGAACACTGAAGCTTTCTTT. Its protein is CASSLVFCGIVLNTEAFF. This rearrangement joins TRBV7-4 to TRBJ1-1; D gene unclear. Deletions cut 1 base from V and 0 bases from J, with 18 bases between. Looked up from germline, CDR1 is SGHVT and CDR2 is SQSDAQ. CDR3 length: 18 residues.

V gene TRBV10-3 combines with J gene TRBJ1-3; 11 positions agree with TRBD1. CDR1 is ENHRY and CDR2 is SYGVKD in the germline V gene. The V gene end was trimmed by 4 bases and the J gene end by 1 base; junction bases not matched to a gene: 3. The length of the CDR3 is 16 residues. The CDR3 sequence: CAISAGDRGSGNTIYF. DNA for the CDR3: TGTGCCATCAGTGCTGGGGACAGGGGGTCTGGAAACACCATATATTTT.

Here the CDR3 DNA reads TGCGCCAGCAGTGATCCGGCAGGGCTCTACAATGAGCAGTTCTTC. It codes for CASSDPAGLYNEQFF. The rearrangement links TRBV10-2 to TRBJ2-1; D might be TRBD1 (5 bases). This CDR3 is built from 15 residues. CDR1 is WSHSY, CDR2 SAAADI, per germline. Trimming pared 3 bases from V and 3 bases from J, leaving 12 bases between.

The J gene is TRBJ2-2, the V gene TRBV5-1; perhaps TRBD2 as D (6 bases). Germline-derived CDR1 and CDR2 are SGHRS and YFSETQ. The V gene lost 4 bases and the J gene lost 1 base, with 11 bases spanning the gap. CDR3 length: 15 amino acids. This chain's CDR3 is CASSTGTVNTGELFF. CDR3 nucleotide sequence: TGCGCCAGCAGCACCGGGACTGTGAACACCGGGGAGCTGTTTTTT.

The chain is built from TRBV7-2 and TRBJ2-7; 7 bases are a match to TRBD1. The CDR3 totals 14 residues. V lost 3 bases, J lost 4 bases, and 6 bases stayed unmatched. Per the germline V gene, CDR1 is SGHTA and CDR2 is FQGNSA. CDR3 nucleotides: TGTGCCAGCAGCTTTGGGGACAGAACTTACGAGCAGTACTTC. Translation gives CASSFGDRTYEQYF.

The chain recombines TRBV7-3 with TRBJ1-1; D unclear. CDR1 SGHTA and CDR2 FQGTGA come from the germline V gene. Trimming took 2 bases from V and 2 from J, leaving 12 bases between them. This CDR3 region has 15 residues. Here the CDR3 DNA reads TGTGCCAGCAGCTTATCGGGAGGGTTTAACACTGAAGCTTTCTTT. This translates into CASSLSGGFNTEAFF. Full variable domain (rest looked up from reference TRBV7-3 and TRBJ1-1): GAGVSQTPSNKVTEKGKYVELRCDPISGHTALYWYRQSLGQGPEFLIYFQGTGAADDSGLPNDRFFAVRPEGSVSTLKIQRTERGDSAVYLCASSLSGGFNTEAFFGQGTRLTVV.

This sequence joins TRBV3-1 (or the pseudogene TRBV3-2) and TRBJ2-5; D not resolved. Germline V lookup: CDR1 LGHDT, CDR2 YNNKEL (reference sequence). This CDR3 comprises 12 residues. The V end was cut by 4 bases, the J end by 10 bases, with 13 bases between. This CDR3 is CASSRLKSDQYF. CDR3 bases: TGTGCCAGCAGCCGATTAAAGAGTGACCAGTACTTC.

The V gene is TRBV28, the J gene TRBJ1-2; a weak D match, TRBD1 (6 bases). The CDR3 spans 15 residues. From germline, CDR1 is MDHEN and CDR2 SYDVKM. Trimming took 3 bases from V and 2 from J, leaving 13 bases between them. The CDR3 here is CASSFGTGTNYGYTF. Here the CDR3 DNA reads TGTGCCAGCAGTTTCGGGACCGGGACAAACTATGGCTACACCTTC.

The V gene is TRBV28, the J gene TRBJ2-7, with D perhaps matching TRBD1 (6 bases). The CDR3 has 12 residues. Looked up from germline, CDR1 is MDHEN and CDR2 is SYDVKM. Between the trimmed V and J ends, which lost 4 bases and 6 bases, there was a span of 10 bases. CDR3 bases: TGTGCCAGCAGTTATGAAGGGGGCGAGCAGTACTTC. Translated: CASSYEGGEQYF. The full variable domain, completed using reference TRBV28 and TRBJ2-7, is DVKVTQSSRYLVKRTGEKVFLECVQDMDHENMFWYRQDPGLGLRLIYFSYDVKMKEKGDIPEGYSVSREKKERFSLILESASTNQTSMYLCASSYEGGEQYFGPGTRLTVT.

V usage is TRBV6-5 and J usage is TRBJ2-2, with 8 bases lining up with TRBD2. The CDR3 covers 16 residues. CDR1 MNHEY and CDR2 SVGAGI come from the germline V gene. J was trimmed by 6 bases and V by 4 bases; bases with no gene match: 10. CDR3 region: CASSSVGLALAGELFF. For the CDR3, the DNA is TGTGCCAGCAGTTCCGTAGGACTAGCCTTGGCCGGGGAGCTGTTTTTT.

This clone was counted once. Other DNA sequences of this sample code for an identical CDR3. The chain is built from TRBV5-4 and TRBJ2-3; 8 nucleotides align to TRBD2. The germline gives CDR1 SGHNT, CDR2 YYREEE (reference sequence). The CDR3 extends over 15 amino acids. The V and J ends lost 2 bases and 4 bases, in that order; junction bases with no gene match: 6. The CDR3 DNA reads TGTGCCAGCAGCTTCGGGCGGGGGGCGGCAGATACGCAGTATTTT. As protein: CASSFGRGAADTQYF.

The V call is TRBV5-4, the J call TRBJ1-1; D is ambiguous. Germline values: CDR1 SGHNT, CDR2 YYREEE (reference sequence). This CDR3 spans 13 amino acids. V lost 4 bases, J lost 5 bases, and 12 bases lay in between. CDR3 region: CASSPETWTEAFF. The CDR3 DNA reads TGTGCCAGCAGCCCCGAGACTTGGACTGAAGCTTTCTTT.

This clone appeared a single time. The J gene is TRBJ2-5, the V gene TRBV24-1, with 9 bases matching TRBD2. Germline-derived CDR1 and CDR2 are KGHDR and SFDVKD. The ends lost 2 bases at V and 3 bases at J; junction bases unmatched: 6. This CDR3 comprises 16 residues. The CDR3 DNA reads TGTGCCACCAGTGATTGGGGCGGGGGGGCTGAAGAGACCCAGTACTTC. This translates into CATSDWGGGAEETQYF.

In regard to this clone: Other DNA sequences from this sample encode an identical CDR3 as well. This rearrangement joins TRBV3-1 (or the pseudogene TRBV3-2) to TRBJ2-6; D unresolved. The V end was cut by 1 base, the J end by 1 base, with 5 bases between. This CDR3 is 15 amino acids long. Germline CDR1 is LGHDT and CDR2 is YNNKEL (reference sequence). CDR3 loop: CASSQAGSGANVLTF. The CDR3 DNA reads TGTGCCAGCAGCCAAGCAGGATCTGGGGCCAACGTCCTGACTTTC.